Following are 26 T cell receptor beta chains from one sample sequenced in a study of shared clonotypes between healthy human individuals. Only in-frame clones appear in the TCRdb table, and some are missing; sequencing was by immunoSEQ multiplex PCR. The table lists about 1.1 million clones, approximately 80% of them singletons. Sequenced input: memory CD4+ T cells from PBMCs. This sample's subset: CD45RA-negative fraction. Receptors were obtained from a man aged 18 to 29 in good health. Some clones in this sample may be carry-over from other donors' samples.

The chain links TRBV28 to TRBJ2-7; 10 nucleotides agree with TRBD2. CDR3 length: 13 amino acids. V gave up 2 bases and J gave up 9 bases; unmatched junction bases: 4. Germline CDR1 and CDR2: MDHEN and SYDVKM. The CDR3 nucleotides read TGTGCCAGCAGTTTACCAGCGGGAGGGTTGCAGTACTTC. Protein: CASSLPAGGLQYF. The full variable domain, with the rest looked up from reference TRBV28 and TRBJ2-7, is DVKVTQSSRYLVKRTGEKVFLECVQDMDHENMFWYRQDPGLGLRLIYFSYDVKMKEKGDIPEGYSVSREKKERFSLILESASTNQTSMYLCASSLPAGGLQYFGPGTRLTVT.

The table lists this clone with a count of one. This chain links TRBV30 with TRBJ2-1; 7 positions agree with TRBD2. J gave up 3 bases and V 0 bases, and 5 bases lay outside the gene matches. The CDR3 extends over 15 amino acids. Germline CDR1 GTSNPN, CDR2 SVGIG (reference sequence). As DNA, the CDR3 is TGTGCCTGGAGTGTAGGGGCTAGCGGCTACAATGAGCAGTTCTTC. Amino acid sequence: CAWSVGASGYNEQFF.

Worth noting for this clone: Other DNA sequences in this sample translate to the same CDR3. The rearrangement joins TRBV2 to TRBJ2-5; TRBD2 agrees at 13 bases. CDR1 is SNHLY and CDR2 is FYNNEI in the germline V gene. V shed 4 bases, J shed 5 bases, and the junction held 4 bases outside the gene matches. The CDR3 loop spans 15 amino acids. The CDR3 is CASSGTSGSGETQYF. The CDR3 DNA reads as TGTGCCAGCAGTGGGACTAGCGGGAGTGGTGAGACCCAGTACTTC.

Only one count was recorded for this clone. The rearrangement links TRBV7-2 to TRBJ1-3; D uncertain. CDR1 is SGHTA, CDR2 FQGNSA, per germline. The V end lost 3 bases, the J end lost 4 bases, and 13 bases lay between the germline ends. The CDR3 consists of 15 residues. The CDR3 loop is CASSLRVAGGNTIYF. For the CDR3, the DNA is TGTGCCAGCAGCTTGAGGGTGGCGGGAGGAAACACCATATATTTT.

This clone was seen just once. CDR3 DNA sequence: TGCGCCAGCAGCAACGGACAGGGCGACGGGGCCAACGTCCTGACTTTC. Translation: CASSNGQGDGANVLTF. The chain is built from TRBV5-1 and TRBJ2-6, with TRBD1 matching over 8 bases. The CDR3 has 16 amino acids. J was trimmed by 4 bases and V by 4 bases; bases with no gene match: 7. Germline V gives CDR1 SGHRS, CDR2 YFSETQ.

The J gene is TRBJ2-7, the V gene TRBV13, with 13 nucleotides matching TRBD2. The V segment lost 5 bases and the J segment 1 base; nucleotides outside the gene matches: 2. Per germline, CDR1 PRHDT and CDR2 FYEKMQ (reference sequence). CDR3 length equals 15 residues. The CDR3 DNA reads as TGTGCCAGCAGCACGGGACTAGCGGGATCCTACGAGCAGTACTTC. Its translation: CASSTGLAGSYEQYF.

The CDR3 DNA reads as TGCGCCAGCAGCCAAGGGGTGACACTAAACTATGGCTACACCTTC. Residues: CASSQGVTLNYGYTF. The rearrangement joins TRBV4-3 to TRBJ1-2, with unresolved D. V was pared by 1 base and J by 2 bases, with 11 bases between. The germline V gene has CDR1 LGHNA and CDR2 YSLEER. This CDR3 has 15 residues.

This rearrangement joins TRBV7-2 to TRBJ2-5, with 11 positions matching TRBD2. V lost 3 bases to trimming and J lost 3 bases; unmatched junction nucleotides: 6. The germline gives CDR1 SGHTA, CDR2 FQGNSA. The length of the CDR3 is 16 residues. CDR3 sequence (DNA): TGTGCCAGCAGCTTTCAGGGGACTAGCGGTGAAGAGACCCAGTACTTC. Protein: CASSFQGTSGEETQYF.

The sample holds many counts of this clone. This sample also contains other DNA sequences that code for the same CDR3. The chain recombines TRBV9 with TRBJ2-2, with D unresolved. V was pared by 0 bases and J by 3 bases, with 6 bases between. The CDR3 spans 14 residues. The germline gives CDR1 SGDLS, CDR2 YYNGEE. This CDR3 is CASSVVGYTGELFF. As DNA, the CDR3 is TGTGCCAGCAGCGTAGTTGGGTACACCGGGGAGCTGTTTTTT. Full variable domain (outside the CDR3, taken from reference TRBV9 and TRBJ2-2): DSGVTQTPKHLITATGQRVTLRCSPRSGDLSVYWYQQSLDQGLQFLIQYYNGEERAKGNILERFSAQQFPDLHSELNLSSLELGDSALYFCASSVVGYTGELFFGEGSRLTVL.

On this clone itself: The same CDR3 can be traced to other DNA sequences in this sample. The rearrangement uses TRBV11-1 and TRBJ2-5, with 8 positions matching TRBD2. The CDR3 is 14 residues long. V gave up 5 bases and J gave up 5 bases; unmatched junction bases: 7. Germline V CDR1 and CDR2: SGHAT, FQDESV (reference sequence). Here the CDR3 DNA reads TGTGCCAGCAGCCTAAGCGGGAGTGGGGAGACCCAGTACTTC. It translates to CASSLSGSGETQYF.

With respect to this clone: Other DNA sequences in this sample translate to the same CDR3. The CDR3 bases are TGCGCCAGCAGCCAAGATCCGGGCGTGAACACTGAAGCTTTCTTT. Translated: CASSQDPGVNTEAFF. The chain couples TRBV4-3 to TRBJ1-1; D gene uncertain. There are 15 residues in the CDR3. Germline CDR1 and CDR2: LGHNA and YSLEER. V gave up 0 bases and J gave up 0 bases, with 8 bases separating them.

The chain recombines TRBV21-1 with TRBJ1-4; the table's D call TRBD1 went unverified against the DNA. TRBV21-1 is a documented pseudogene. The CDR3 totals 15 residues. Here the CDR3 DNA reads TGTGCCAGCAGCAAAACAGGACATACTAATGAAAAACTGTTTTTT. Translation gives CASSKTGHTNEKLFF.

This clone was detected ten times or more. The chain recombines TRBV6-1 with TRBJ1-5; 8 nucleotides match TRBD1. Germline trimming cut 6 bases from V and 9 bases from J; bases unmatched to any gene: 10. Germline assignment: CDR1 MNHNS and CDR2 SASEGT. The CDR3 runs to 14 residues. CDR3 coding DNA: TGTGCCAGCAGGCCTGGACAGGGCCCTTCGCCCCAGCATTTT. This codes for CASRPGQGPSPQHF.

The sample holds one count of this clone. The V and J genes are TRBV28 and TRBJ2-5; 10 nucleotides line up with TRBD1. The CDR3 is made up of 14 amino acids. Trimming cost V 3 bases and J 5 bases; bases outside gene matches: 3. The germline gives CDR1 MDHEN, CDR2 SYDVKM. Here the CDR3 reads CASSFDRGRETQYF. Written as DNA, the CDR3 is TGTGCCAGCAGTTTCGACAGGGGGCGGGAGACCCAGTACTTC. The full variable domain, with the rest looked up from reference TRBV28 and TRBJ2-5, is DVKVTQSSRYLVKRTGEKVFLECVQDMDHENMFWYRQDPGLGLRLIYFSYDVKMKEKGDIPEGYSVSREKKERFSLILESASTNQTSMYLCASSFDRGRETQYFGPGTRLLVL.

The rearrangement uses TRBV7-9 and TRBJ2-1; D uncertain. Germline loops: CDR1 SEHNR, CDR2 FQNEAQ (reference sequence). This CDR3 contains 12 residues. V shed 3 bases and J shed 7 bases, with 7 bases lying between them. The CDR3 is CASSFSENEQFF. The CDR3 nucleotides read TGTGCCAGCAGCTTCTCAGAGAATGAGCAGTTCTTC.

This rearrangement joins TRBV6-5 to TRBJ1-1; 7 bases agree with TRBD1. V shed 5 bases, J shed 4 bases, and the junction held 7 bases outside the gene matches. Germline V lookup: CDR1 MNHEY, CDR2 SVGAGI. This CDR3 is 14 amino acids long. CDR3 nucleotide sequence: TGTGCCAGCAGTGACAGGGAGGGGGTCACTGAAGCTTTCTTT. This translates into CASSDREGVTEAFF.

V is TRBV18 and J is TRBJ2-1, with D possibly being TRBD1 (5 bases). The V gene's germline CDR1 is KGHSH and CDR2 LQKENI. With 8 bases removed from V and 5 bases from J, the gap between germline ends came to 19 bases. CDR3 size: 15 residues. The CDR3 DNA follows: TGTGCCAGCACACAAGGCCCGCCGGACAACAATGAGCAGTTCTTC. Translated, it gives CASTQGPPDNNEQFF.

The J gene is TRBJ2-2, the V gene TRBV5-6; D might be TRBD2 (5 bases). Germline CDR1 SGHDT, CDR2 YYEEEE. The V end lost 4 bases, the J end lost 4 bases, and 14 bases lay between the germline ends. This CDR3 spans 15 amino acids. This CDR3 is CASSETGSATGELFF. CDR3 DNA: TGTGCCAGCAGCGAGACGGGGTCTGCCACCGGGGAGCTGTTTTTT.

The CDR3 coding sequence is TGCGCCAGCAGCCTAAACCTCCCATCCCGATACCAAGAGACCCAGTACTTC. As protein: CASSLNLPSRYQETQYF. J is TRBJ2-5 and V is TRBV5-1, with no clear D. The CDR3 is 17 amino acids. Germline loops: CDR1 SGHRS, CDR2 YFSETQ. The V end lost 4 bases, the J end lost 0 bases, and 19 bases lay between the germline ends. The full variable domain, rest sourced from reference TRBV5-1 and TRBJ2-5, is KAGVTQTPRYLIKTRGQQVTLSCSPISGHRSVSWYQQTPGQGLQFLFEYFSETQRNKGNFPGRFSGRQFSNSRSEMNVSTLELGDSALYLCASSLNLPSRYQETQYFGPGTRLLVL.

On this clone: A read error may account for a junction end that differs from germline. The chain combines TRBV5-1 with TRBJ1-1; 7 nucleotides match TRBD1. The length of the CDR3 is 14 residues. Germline V gives CDR1 SGHRS, CDR2 YFSETQ. The CDR3 region is CASSTGQMNTEASF. The DNA of the CDR3 is TGCGCCAGCAGCACGGGACAGATGAACACTGAAGCTTCCTTT.

The J gene is TRBJ2-2, the V gene TRBV5-1; 11 positions agree with TRBD2. Germline CDR1 reads SGHRS; CDR2 reads YFSETQ. Trimming cost V 5 bases and J 2 bases; bases outside gene matches: 5. This CDR3 contains 16 residues. Written as DNA, the CDR3 is TGCGCCAGCAGGAATACTAGCGGGAGAAACACCGGGGAGCTGTTTTTT. This translates into CASRNTSGRNTGELFF.

The chain uses TRBV5-4 and TRBJ1-2; D ambiguous. Trimming cost V 1 base and J 0 bases, with 7 bases left between them. CDR3 length equals 14 residues. Germline V gene sequence: CDR1 SGHNT, CDR2 YYREEE (reference sequence). This CDR3 reads CASSLFQSNYGYTF. For the CDR3, the DNA is TGTGCCAGCAGCTTGTTTCAGTCTAACTATGGCTACACCTTC.

The chain combines TRBV4-1 with TRBJ2-1; 12 bases line up with TRBD2. In germline, CDR1 is MGHRA, CDR2 YSYEKL. V lost 1 base and J lost 9; bases outside the gene matches: 10. CDR3 length equals 17 residues. CDR3 loop: CASSQAHLAGGGSEQFF. The CDR3 DNA sequence: TGCGCCAGCAGCCAAGCCCATCTAGCGGGAGGGGGGAGTGAGCAGTTCTTC.

V gene TRBV6-1 combines with J gene TRBJ2-7; no definite D call. CDR1 and CDR2 (germline): MNHNS, SASEGT. The V gene lost 2 bases and the J gene lost 2 bases, with 10 bases spanning the gap. The length of the CDR3 is 14 residues. CDR3 bases: TGTGCCAGCAGTGAACGGGTTCTCCCCTACGAGCAGTACTTC. Protein product: CASSERVLPYEQYF.

On this clone itself: This likely traces to a read error, being one base from a far larger clone. Because the CDR3 is missing its conserved closing phenylalanine or tryptophan, this is likely a read error. The chain links TRBV4-1 to TRBJ1-2; 10 bases are shared with TRBD1. There are 14 residues in the CDR3. Germline V lookup: CDR1 MGHRA, CDR2 YSYEKL. V dropped 4 bases and J dropped 7; count of bases not matched to a gene: 6. CDR3 sequence reads: CASSPRDRGIGYTL. The CDR3 DNA sequence: TGCGCCAGCAGCCCCCGGGACAGGGGTATTGGCTACACCCTC.

This chain uses TRBV5-5 with TRBJ2-7, with TRBD1 matching over 10 bases. The V gene's germline CDR1 is SGHKS and CDR2 YYEKEE (reference sequence). The CDR3 runs to 14 residues. Losses at the gene ends were 4 bases for V and 6 bases for J; bases not matched to a gene: 7. CDR3 protein: CASSARGTGVEQYF. The CDR3 nucleotides read TGTGCCAGCAGCGCCAGGGGGACAGGGGTCGAGCAGTACTTC.